Below, 10 T cell receptor beta chains from the same sample are listed, as sequenced in a study of blood T cell repertoires in COVID-19. Assay: immunoSEQ multiplex PCR; the TCRdb copy retains only in-frame clones and omits some. The data show 140,000 to 150,000 clones, around 86% seen once. The sequencing sample was made of PBMCs or T cells enriched from blood (not recorded which). These receptors all stem from a man aged 45-60 years who had recovered from COVID-19.

This clone was seen a few times. The gene calls are TRBV7-2 and TRBJ1-6; 12 bases are shared with TRBD1. Germline V gene sequence: CDR1 SGHTA, CDR2 FQGNSA. The CDR3 has 15 residues. The V and J ends lost 5 bases and 8 bases, in that order; junction bases with no gene match: 4. The CDR3 nucleotides are TGTGCCAGCAGCGGGACAGGGGGCTTGTATTCACCCCTCCACTTT. It codes for CASSGTGGLYSPLHF.

This chain uses TRBV27 with TRBJ2-2; 7 bases align to TRBD1. From germline, CDR1 is MNHEY and CDR2 SMNVEV (reference sequence). The V segment lost 3 bases and the J segment 5 bases; nucleotides outside the gene matches: 3. The CDR3 runs to 14 residues. This CDR3 reads CASSLGQRTGELFF. In nucleotides, the CDR3 is TGTGCCAGCAGTTTGGGACAGCGAACCGGGGAGCTGTTTTTT.

The chain joins TRBV7-2 to TRBJ2-7; TRBD2 matches 7 bases. Per the germline V gene, CDR1 is SGHTA and CDR2 is FQGNSA. J was trimmed by 3 bases and V by 10 bases; bases with no gene match: 12. This CDR3 contains 14 residues. The CDR3 region is CATQSTSPIYEQYF. CDR3 sequence (DNA): TGTGCCACCCAGTCGACTAGCCCCATCTACGAGCAGTACTTC.

V is TRBV11-3 and J is TRBJ1-1, with D uncertain. The CDR3 covers 13 residues. V was cut by 3 bases and J by 7 bases, with 12 bases left in between. Germline assignment: CDR1 SGHNT and CDR2 YENEEA. The CDR3 is CASSFPLGSEAFF. In nucleotides, the CDR3 is TGTGCCAGCAGCTTCCCTCTGGGGAGTGAAGCTTTCTTT.

The table lists this clone with a count of one. The chain carries TRBV6-5 and TRBJ1-6; D is possibly TRBD1 (5 bases). The length of the CDR3 is 15 residues. The V end lost 6 bases, the J end lost 13 bases, and 22 bases lay between the germline ends. Germline V lookup: CDR1 MNHEY, CDR2 SVGAGI. In DNA form, the CDR3 reads TGTGCCAGCAGCCGCTCCGACAGACATTCATCCCCCCTCCACTTT. This codes for CASSRSDRHSSPLHF.

The V and J genes are TRBV30 and TRBJ1-4; tentatively, D is TRBD1 (6 bases). V was shortened by 4 bases and J by 6 bases, with 21 bases between the two germline ends. This CDR3 region has 16 residues. Per the germline V gene, CDR1 is GTSNPN and CDR2 is SVGIG (reference sequence). CDR3 sequence: CAWTDPLPGADEKLFF. For the CDR3, the DNA is TGTGCCTGGACCGACCCCCTTCCAGGGGCCGATGAAAAACTGTTTTTT.

The CDR3 here is CASSLDPFSGAEAFF. In DNA form, the CDR3 reads TGCGCCAGCAGCTTGGATCCCTTTTCCGGAGCTGAAGCTTTCTTT. The rearrangement uses TRBV5-1 and TRBJ1-1; D is unclear. The CDR3 is 15 amino acids. V lost 0 bases and J 6 bases, leaving 15 bases between the germline ends. Germline CDR1 reads SGHRS; CDR2 reads YFSETQ.

The chain is built from TRBV19 and TRBJ1-5; 8 nucleotides line up with TRBD1. The CDR3 runs to 16 residues. In germline, CDR1 is LNHDA, CDR2 SQIVND (reference sequence). The V gene end was trimmed by 9 bases and the J gene end by 3 bases; junction bases not matched to a gene: 13. The CDR3 here is CARSGTGVISNQPQHF. The CDR3 coding sequence is TGTGCCAGATCCGGGACAGGCGTCATTTCCAATCAGCCCCAGCATTTT.

This chain joins TRBV5-1 and TRBJ1-2; D not resolved. V was cut by 0 bases and J by 8 bases, with 11 bases left in between. The CDR3 has 13 amino acids. Germline V gene sequence: CDR1 SGHRS, CDR2 YFSETQ. The CDR3 DNA sequence: TGCGCCAGCAGCTTGGCCTTCGGGGAGGGCTACACCTTC. This sequence encodes CASSLAFGEGYTF.

The V call is TRBV7-3, the J call TRBJ1-2; 12 nucleotides agree with TRBD1. Looked up from germline, CDR1 is SGHTA and CDR2 is FQGTGA. This CDR3 is 19 amino acids long. Germline trimming cut 1 base from V and 3 bases from J; bases unmatched to any gene: 12. The CDR3 sequence: CASSLMPGTGGDADYGYTF. The CDR3 DNA reads TGTGCCAGCAGCTTAATGCCGGGGACAGGGGGCGATGCGGACTATGGCTACACCTTC.